These 20 T cell receptor beta chains were sequenced from one sample in a study of T cell responses to AZD1222 COVID-19 vaccine. Some clones are missing from TCRdb's copy, which holds only in-frame ones; the method was immunoSEQ multiplex PCR. The sample records around 92,000 clones, more than 75% being singletons. The input for sequencing was peripheral blood, taken on day 0 of AZD1222 vaccination. These receptors were taken from an adult in good health.

This chain joins TRBV14 and TRBJ1-3; 8 bases line up with TRBD1. V lost 2 bases and J lost 2; bases outside the gene matches: 2. Germline-derived CDR1 and CDR2 are SGHDN and FVKESK. The CDR3 sequence is 15 residues long. The CDR3 DNA reads TGTGCCAGCAGCCAACGACAGGGGACTGGAAACACCATATATTTT. Amino acid sequence: CASSQRQGTGNTIYF.

The count of this clone is one. This sequence joins TRBV6-5 and TRBJ1-6; D is unresolved. The ends were cut back, 4 bases at V and 5 bases at J, with 12 bases in the middle. The CDR3 loop spans 15 amino acids. CDR1 and CDR2 (germline): MNHEY, SVGAGI. This chain's CDR3 is CASSLRQSNNSPLHF. CDR3 DNA: TGTGCCAGCAGTTTACGACAATCAAATAATTCACCCCTCCACTTT.

The chain has TRBV2 and TRBJ1-5, with unresolved D. In germline, CDR1 is SNHLY, CDR2 FYNNEI. Trimming removed 5 bases from V and 7 bases from J, with 12 bases in between. The CDR3 runs to 13 residues. The CDR3 protein is CASSSGPRQPQHF. The DNA of the CDR3 is TGTGCCAGCAGTTCGGGCCCAAGGCAGCCCCAGCATTTT.

The chain employs TRBV5-1 and TRBJ2-1; no reliable D call. Trimming left V 2 bases short and J 9 bases short, with 9 bases between. Germline CDR1 is SGHRS and CDR2 is YFSETQ. The CDR3 is made up of 12 amino acids. The CDR3 bases are TGCGCCAGCAGCTTTCAGGCGTTTGAGCAGTTCTTC. Amino acids: CASSFQAFEQFF.

The CDR3 spells CASSMRNTEAFF. CDR3 coding DNA: TGTGCCAGTAGTATGAGGAACACTGAAGCTTTCTTT. V is TRBV19 and J is TRBJ1-1; no firm D call. The V end lost 3 bases, the J end lost 1 base, and 3 bases lay between the germline ends. There are 12 residues in the CDR3. CDR1 LNHDA and CDR2 SQIVND come from the germline V gene (reference sequence). Using reference TRBV19 and TRBJ1-1 for the parts outside the CDR3, the full variable domain is DGGITQSPKYLFRKEGQNVTLSCEQNLNHDAMYWYRQDPGQGLRLIYYSQIVNDFQKGDIAEGYSVSREKKESFPLTVTSAQKNPTAFYLCASSMRNTEAFFGQGTRLTVV.

The rearrangement joins TRBV4-1 to TRBJ1-3; 9 nucleotides agree with TRBD1. After removal of 0 bases from V and 2 bases from J, the junction contained 5 bases not matched to a gene. Germline V gene sequence: CDR1 MGHRA, CDR2 YSYEKL. CDR3 length: 17 residues. DNA of the CDR3: TGCGCCAGCAGCCAAGAAGTGAGGACAGGGGCTGGAAACACCATATATTTT. Protein: CASSQEVRTGAGNTIYF.

V is TRBV18 and J is TRBJ1-3, with 7 positions matching TRBD1. Per the germline V gene, CDR1 is KGHSH and CDR2 is LQKENI. With V trimmed by 3 bases and J by 4 bases, 9 bases remained unmatched. The CDR3 contains 16 residues. The CDR3 loop reads CASSPTPQGDGNTIYF. The CDR3 bases are TGTGCCAGCTCACCGACGCCGCAGGGGGACGGAAACACCATATATTTT.

The gene calls are TRBV9 and TRBJ2-1; 12 nucleotides agree with TRBD2. In germline, CDR1 is SGDLS, CDR2 YYNGEE. The CDR3 loop spans 15 amino acids. J was trimmed by 4 bases and V by 3 bases; bases with no gene match: 2. The CDR3 bases are TGTGCCAGCAGCGGGACTAGCGGGGCTTACAATGAGCAGTTCTTC. Translating gives CASSGTSGAYNEQFF. Combining the CDR3 with reference TRBV9 and TRBJ2-1 gives the whole variable domain DSGVTQTPKHLITATGQRVTLRCSPRSGDLSVYWYQQSLDQGLQFLIQYYNGEERAKGNILERFSAQQFPDLHSELNLSSLELGDSALYFCASSGTSGAYNEQFFGPGTRLTVL.

The chain links TRBV4-1 to TRBJ2-3; 7 positions match TRBD2. Looked up from germline, CDR1 is MGHRA and CDR2 is YSYEKL. The CDR3 spans 15 residues. The trim removed 2 bases at V and 4 bases at J, leaving 6 bases unmatched. The CDR3, as DNA: TGCGCCAGCAGCCAATTAGGCGGGGGAGCAGATACGCAGTATTTT. Translating gives CASSQLGGGADTQYF.

In this sample, this clone turned up a few times. The gene calls are TRBV2 and TRBJ2-7; D remains ambiguous. Germline V lookup: CDR1 SNHLY, CDR2 FYNNEI. V dropped 4 bases and J dropped 7 bases, with 8 bases sitting between them. CDR3 size: 11 residues. CDR3 sequence (DNA): TGTGCCAGCAGTGCCCATGGGGAGCAGTACTTC. Protein sequence: CASSAHGEQYF.

The chain has TRBV9 and TRBJ1-2; D may be TRBD1 (6 bases). CDR3 length equals 14 residues. Trimming shortened V by 0 bases and J by 6 bases, and 12 bases separated the two germline ends. The germline V gene has CDR1 SGDLS and CDR2 YYNGEE. The CDR3 reads CASSVASGANGYTF. CDR3 bases: TGTGCCAGCAGCGTAGCTTCAGGGGCGAATGGCTACACCTTC.

V gene TRBV6-5 combines with J gene TRBJ2-7, with D possibly called TRBD1 or TRBD2 (5 bases each). Deletions cut 4 bases from V and 0 bases from J, with 16 bases between. The CDR3 loop spans 16 amino acids. Looked up from germline, CDR1 is MNHEY and CDR2 is SVGAGI. CDR3 sequence (DNA): TGTGCCAGCAGTTCCCGCAGCGCAGGGAGCTCCTACGAGCAGTACTTC. Amino acids: CASSSRSAGSSYEQYF.

The chain is built from TRBV19 and TRBJ2-7; the D call may be TRBD1 or TRBD2 (7 bases each). Germline V gene lookup returns CDR1 LNHDA and CDR2 SQIVND (reference sequence). V lost 4 bases, J lost 4 bases, and 14 bases lay in between. The CDR3 extends over 14 amino acids. The CDR3 nucleotides are TGTGCCAGTAGTACGCAGGGGGGGTCGTACGAGCAGTACTTC. It specifies CASSTQGGSYEQYF.

On this clone: The sample holds other DNA sequences that translate to the same CDR3. J is TRBJ2-7 and V is TRBV6-5; the D gene is possibly TRBD2 (6 bases). In germline, CDR1 is MNHEY, CDR2 SVGAGI. Deletions cut 5 bases from V and 3 bases from J, with 8 bases between. This CDR3 region has 12 residues. The CDR3 DNA sequence: TGTGCCAGCAGTCCCGGGGGCTACGAGCAGTACTTC. This codes for CASSPGGYEQYF.

The chain employs TRBV11-3 and TRBJ2-1, with D perhaps matching TRBD1 (5 bases). The germline V and J ends were trimmed by 0 bases and 8 bases, with 14 bases remaining between them. The germline gives CDR1 SGHNT, CDR2 YENEEA. CDR3 length equals 15 residues. CDR3 amino acids: CASSLEQGWSDEQFF. DNA for the CDR3: TGTGCCAGCAGCTTAGAGCAGGGTTGGAGCGATGAGCAGTTCTTC.

V is TRBV4-3 and J is TRBJ2-1; tentatively, D is TRBD1 or TRBD2 (6 bases each). The CDR3 runs 17 residues. The V gene's germline CDR1 is LGHNA and CDR2 YSLEER. With 4 bases removed from V and 8 bases from J, the gap between germline ends came to 24 bases. CDR3 in DNA: TGCGCCAGCAGCCGAACCATAGGGGGGAGCGAGCCGTATGAGCAGTTCTTC. It yields the protein CASSRTIGGSEPYEQFF.

On this clone itself: The junction departs from the called germline gene at one end, perhaps through a read error. Other DNA sequences within the sample encode an identical CDR3. The V and J genes are TRBV9 and TRBJ2-7, with TRBD1 matching over 8 bases. Germline values: CDR1 SGDLS, CDR2 YYNGEE. This CDR3 contains 15 residues. The CDR3 protein is CASSVEGQGAYEQYF. CDR3 in DNA: TGTGCCAGCAGCGTAGAGGGTCAGGGGGCTTACGAGCAGTATTTC.

The CDR3 DNA sequence: TGTGCCACCGATGATGGGGACACCCTCACTTCCACGGGCGGCTACACCTTC. This encodes CATDDGDTLTSTGGYTF. The rearrangement joins TRBV19 to TRBJ1-2, with D perhaps matching TRBD1 (6 bases). V gave up 10 bases and J gave up 8 bases, with 32 bases separating them. Germline CDR1 LNHDA, CDR2 SQIVND (reference sequence). This CDR3 comprises 17 residues.

J is TRBJ1-5 and V is TRBV13; TRBD1 matches at 10 bases. Germline values: CDR1 PRHDT, CDR2 FYEKMQ (reference sequence). CDR3 length equals 15 residues. Losses at the gene ends were 5 bases for V and 3 bases for J; bases not matched to a gene: 4. The DNA of the CDR3 is TGTGCCAGCAGCCAGGGACAGGGGTACAATCAGCCCCAGCATTTT. It translates to CASSQGQGYNQPQHF.

The V gene is TRBV7-6, the J gene TRBJ2-2; the D gene is possibly TRBD2 (7 bases). Trimming left V 2 bases short and J 4 bases short, with 11 bases between. This CDR3 comprises 15 residues. The V gene's germline CDR1 is SGHVS and CDR2 FNYEAQ. CDR3 coding DNA: TGTGCCAGCAGCTTACGTAGGGGGGGCACCGGGGAGCTGTTTTTT. It encodes CASSLRRGGTGELFF.